Given below is one T cell receptor (beta chain) in context. Antigen: not known. This sample is part of a study of blood T cells in healthy people across ages. Study-wide background: Per every two T cells, about one barcoded beta molecule was captured by template switching. Study-wide results and caveats: Age brought a roughly linear fall in TCR beta diversity measured per million T cells. Unsorted PBMC input precluded a conclusive naive versus antigen-experienced comparison.

Sample-barcoded 5' priming and a J-beta primer mix drove a second PCR of about 7 to 11 cycles. Every molecule of cDNA carried a tag from a template-switch adaptor with 12 random nucleotides. TCRdb re-derived calls from the 5' RACE reads in MiXCR, one entry per CDR3 protein. The data show about 680,000 distinct CDR3 sequences, 45% to 50% seen once. This CDR3 is 15 amino acids long. V was trimmed by 2 bases and J by 0 bases, leaving 10 bases between them. Germline V gene sequence: CDR1 KGHSH, CDR2 LQKENI. The origin of this receptor is a woman aged 55-70 years in good health. J is TRBJ2-5 and V is TRBV18; D gene unclear. The sequencing sample was made of blood. The DNA of the CDR3 is TGTGCCAGCTCACCAAAGTCTACGTACCAAGAGACCCAGTACTTC. It yields the protein CASSPKSTYQETQYF. Looking up the rest from reference TRBV18 and TRBJ2-5 gives the full variable domain: NAGVMQNPRHLVRRRGQEARLRCSPMKGHSHVYWYRQLPEEGLKFMVYLQKENIIDESGMPKERFSAEFPKEGPSILRIQQVVRGDSAAYFCASSPKSTYQETQYFGPGTRLLVL.